Shown below are 11 T cell receptor beta chains from a single sample sequenced in a study of blood T cell repertoires in COVID-19. Data came from immunoSEQ multiplex PCR; TCRdb stores just in-frame clones and leaves some out. The data hold over 30,000 clones, with about 86% observed a single time. The sample comprised peripheral blood. The source of these receptors is a human donor in a cohort sampled during active COVID-19.

The chain has TRBV6-5 and TRBJ2-7; D perhaps matches TRBD2 (6 bases). The CDR3 is 16 amino acids. CDR1 MNHEY and CDR2 SVGAGI come from the germline V gene. The germline V and J ends were trimmed by 0 bases and 5 bases, with 17 bases remaining between them. The CDR3 here is CASSYSPRAPGDEQYF. In nucleotides, the CDR3 is TGTGCCAGCAGTTACTCGCCCAGGGCCCCGGGGGACGAGCAGTACTTC.

This chain uses TRBV10-1 with TRBJ1-3; 7 nucleotides line up with TRBD1. Germline V gene sequence: CDR1 WNHNN, CDR2 SYGVQD (reference sequence). V was pared by 4 bases and J by 4 bases, with 7 bases of the junction left unmatched. The CDR3 is 15 amino acids. The CDR3 reads CASSGGTAPGNTIYF. The CDR3 bases are TGCGCCAGCAGTGGGGGGACAGCGCCGGGAAACACCATATATTTT.

The J gene is TRBJ2-3, the V gene TRBV28; TRBD2 matches 11 bases. From germline, CDR1 is MDHEN and CDR2 SYDVKM. V shed 10 bases and J 7 bases; nucleotides not matched to a gene: 10. There are 14 residues in the CDR3. This CDR3 reads CATTTSGSRYTQYF. Written as DNA, the CDR3 is TGTGCCACCACCACTAGCGGGAGTAGGTATACGCAGTATTTT.

This clone was seen only once. This chain links TRBV9 with TRBJ1-2; 8 bases are a match to TRBD1. V dropped 4 bases and J dropped 1; count of bases not matched to a gene: 6. There are 15 residues in the CDR3. Germline V gene lookup returns CDR1 SGDLS and CDR2 YYNGEE. CDR3 protein: CASSLRTGFNYGYTF. For the CDR3, the DNA is TGTGCCAGCAGCCTCCGGACAGGGTTTAACTATGGCTACACCTTC. Full variable domain (remainder filled in from reference TRBV9 and TRBJ1-2): DSGVTQTPKHLITATGQRVTLRCSPRSGDLSVYWYQQSLDQGLQFLIQYYNGEERAKGNILERFSAQQFPDLHSELNLSSLELGDSALYFCASSLRTGFNYGYTFGSGTRLTVV.

The rearrangement uses TRBV5-1 and TRBJ2-1, with 7 bases identical to TRBD1. This CDR3 is 15 amino acids long. J was trimmed by 7 bases and V by 6 bases; bases with no gene match: 13. CDR1 is SGHRS and CDR2 is YFSETQ in the germline V gene. The CDR3 nucleotides read TGCGCCAGCACCTTCACTGACAGGGTAAGTAATGAGCAGTTCTTC. Translation gives CASTFTDRVSNEQFF.

CDR3 loop: CASSFSRNYEQYF. DNA of the CDR3: TGTGCCAGCAGCTTCTCTAGAAACTACGAGCAGTACTTC. The J gene is TRBJ2-7, the V gene TRBV5-6, with D unclear. Germline assignment: CDR1 SGHDT and CDR2 YYEEEE. This CDR3 has 13 residues. Deletions cut 2 bases from V and 3 bases from J, with 9 bases between. Complete variable domain (other parts from reference TRBV5-6 and TRBJ2-7): DAGVTQSPTHLIKTRGQQVTLRCSPKSGHDTVSWYQQALGQGPQFIFQYYEEEERQRGNFPDRFSGHQFPNYSSELNVNALLLGDSALYLCASSFSRNYEQYFGPGTRLTVT.

CDR3 nucleotides: TGTGCCAGCGGGTTCGGGACTAGCGGGGGGATCAGCACAGATACGCAGTATTTT. Its translation is CASGFGTSGGISTDTQYF. The rearrangement uses TRBV27 and TRBJ2-3; 15 nucleotides line up with TRBD2. The V gene's germline CDR1 is MNHEY and CDR2 SMNVEV (reference sequence). The CDR3 contains 18 residues. Trimming cost V 8 bases and J 0 bases; bases outside gene matches: 9.

This chain links TRBV5-1 with TRBJ2-5; D uncertain. This CDR3 region has 15 residues. Germline values: CDR1 SGHRS, CDR2 YFSETQ. Trimming removed 0 bases from V and 5 bases from J, with 14 bases in between. The CDR3 sequence is CASSLAVQSPETQYF. DNA for the CDR3: TGCGCCAGCAGCTTGGCCGTACAGTCGCCGGAGACCCAGTACTTC. The complete variable domain, with remaining parts taken from reference TRBV5-1 and TRBJ2-5, reads KAGVTQTPRYLIKTRGQQVTLSCSPISGHRSVSWYQQTPGQGLQFLFEYFSETQRNKGNFPGRFSGRQFSNSRSEMNVSTLELGDSALYLCASSLAVQSPETQYFGPGTRLLVL.

The rearrangement links TRBV3-1 (or the pseudogene TRBV3-2) to TRBJ1-3; D call uncertain. From germline, CDR1 is LGHDT and CDR2 YNNKEL (reference sequence). The CDR3 sequence is 16 residues long. The V gene lost 1 base and the J gene lost 3 bases, with 13 bases spanning the gap. The CDR3 DNA sequence: TGTGCCAGCAGCCAAGGGGGAGGCTTCGGTGGAAACACCATATATTTT. Translated: CASSQGGGFGGNTIYF.

This clone has just one count. This chain joins TRBV6-6 and TRBJ2-1, with D unclear. Germline V gene sequence: CDR1 MNHNY, CDR2 SVGAGI (reference sequence). V was pared by 4 bases and J by 4 bases, with 14 bases between. The CDR3 totals 15 residues. CDR3 protein: CASSFTFPEYNEQFF. The CDR3 nucleotides are TGTGCCAGCAGTTTTACCTTCCCAGAATACAATGAGCAGTTCTTC.

The J gene is TRBJ2-5, the V gene TRBV24-1; D gene unclear. V dropped 4 bases and J dropped 5 bases, with 10 bases sitting between them. Germline CDR1 and CDR2: KGHDR and SFDVKD. The CDR3 extends over 13 amino acids. In DNA, the CDR3 is TGTGCCACCAGTGACCAACCCGGGGAGACCCAGTACTTC. This sequence encodes CATSDQPGETQYF.